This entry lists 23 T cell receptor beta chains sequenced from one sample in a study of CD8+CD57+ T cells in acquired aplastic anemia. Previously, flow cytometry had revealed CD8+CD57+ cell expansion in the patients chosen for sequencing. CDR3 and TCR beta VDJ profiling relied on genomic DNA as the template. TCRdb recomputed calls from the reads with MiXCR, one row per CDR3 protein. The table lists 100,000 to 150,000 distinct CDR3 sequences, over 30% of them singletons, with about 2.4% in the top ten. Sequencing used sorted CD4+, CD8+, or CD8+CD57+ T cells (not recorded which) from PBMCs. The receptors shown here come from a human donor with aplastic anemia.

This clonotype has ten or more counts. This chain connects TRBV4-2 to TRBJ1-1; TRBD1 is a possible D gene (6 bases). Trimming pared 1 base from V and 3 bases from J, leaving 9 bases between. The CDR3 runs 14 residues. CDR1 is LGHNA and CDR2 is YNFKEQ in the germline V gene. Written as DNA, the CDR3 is TGTGCCAGCAGCCAAGTAGGGGGATACACTGAAGCTTTCTTT. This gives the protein CASSQVGGYTEAFF.

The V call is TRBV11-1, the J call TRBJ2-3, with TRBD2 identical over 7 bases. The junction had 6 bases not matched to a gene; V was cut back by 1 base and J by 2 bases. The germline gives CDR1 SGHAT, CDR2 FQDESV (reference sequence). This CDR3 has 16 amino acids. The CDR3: CASSLVSGAYTDTQYF. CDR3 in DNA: TGTGCCAGCAGCTTAGTGAGCGGGGCGTACACAGATACGCAGTATTTT. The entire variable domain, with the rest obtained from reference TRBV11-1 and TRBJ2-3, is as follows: EAEVAQSPRYKITEKSQAVAFWCDPISGHATLYWYRQILGQGPELLVQFQDESVVDDSQLPKDRFSAERLKGVDSTLKIQPAELGDSAMYLCASSLVSGAYTDTQYFGPGTRLTVL.

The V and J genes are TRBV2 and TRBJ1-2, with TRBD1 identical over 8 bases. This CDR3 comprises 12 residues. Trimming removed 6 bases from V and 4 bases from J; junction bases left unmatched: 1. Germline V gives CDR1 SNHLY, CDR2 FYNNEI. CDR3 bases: TGTGCCAGCAGGGACAGGGTCTATGGCTACACCTTC. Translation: CASRDRVYGYTF.

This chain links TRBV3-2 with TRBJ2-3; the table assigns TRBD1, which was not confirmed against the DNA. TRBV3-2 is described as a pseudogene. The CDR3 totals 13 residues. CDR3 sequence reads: CASSQVTGDTQYF. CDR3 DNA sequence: TGTGCCAGCAGCCAAGTGACAGGGGATACGCAGTATTTT.

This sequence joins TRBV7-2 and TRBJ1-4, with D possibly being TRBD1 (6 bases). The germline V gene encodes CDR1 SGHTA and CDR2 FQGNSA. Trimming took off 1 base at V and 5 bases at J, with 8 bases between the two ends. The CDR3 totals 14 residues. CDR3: CASSLGGANEKLFF. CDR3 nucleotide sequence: TGTGCCAGCAGCTTAGGGGGGGCAAATGAAAAACTGTTTTTT.

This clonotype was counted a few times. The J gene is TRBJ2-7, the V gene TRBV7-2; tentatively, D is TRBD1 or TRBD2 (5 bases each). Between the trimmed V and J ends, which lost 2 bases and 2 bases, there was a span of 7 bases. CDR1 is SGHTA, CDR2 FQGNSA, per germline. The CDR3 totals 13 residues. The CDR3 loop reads CASSLPGPYEQYF. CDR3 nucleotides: TGTGCCAGCAGCTTACCGGGACCCTACGAGCAGTACTTC.

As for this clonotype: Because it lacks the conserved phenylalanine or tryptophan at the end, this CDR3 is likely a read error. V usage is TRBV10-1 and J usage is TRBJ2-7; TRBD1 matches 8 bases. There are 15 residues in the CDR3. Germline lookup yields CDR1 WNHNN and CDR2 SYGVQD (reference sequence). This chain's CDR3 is CASSDGTGVTYEQYL. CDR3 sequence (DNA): TGCGCCAGCAGTGATGGGACAGGAGTTACCTATGAGCAGTACCTC.

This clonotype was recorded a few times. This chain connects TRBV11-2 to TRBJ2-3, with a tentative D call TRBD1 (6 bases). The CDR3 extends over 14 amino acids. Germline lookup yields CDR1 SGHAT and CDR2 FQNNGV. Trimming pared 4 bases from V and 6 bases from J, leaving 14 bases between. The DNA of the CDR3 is TGTGCCAGCAGCTCAGGACAGCCCGGTGATACGCAGTATTTT. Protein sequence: CASSSGQPGDTQYF.

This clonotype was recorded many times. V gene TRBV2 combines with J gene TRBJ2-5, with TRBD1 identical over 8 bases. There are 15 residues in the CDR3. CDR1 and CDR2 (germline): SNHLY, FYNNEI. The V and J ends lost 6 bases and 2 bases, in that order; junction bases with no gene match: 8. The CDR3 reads CASSVQGAGQETQYF. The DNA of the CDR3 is TGTGCCAGCAGCGTCCAGGGGGCAGGGCAAGAGACCCAGTACTTC.

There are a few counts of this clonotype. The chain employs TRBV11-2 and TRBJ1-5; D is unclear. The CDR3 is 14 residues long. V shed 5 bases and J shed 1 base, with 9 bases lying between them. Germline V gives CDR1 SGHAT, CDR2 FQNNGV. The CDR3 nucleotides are TGTGCCAGCAGCCCCGACATGAGCAATCAGCCCCAGCATTTT. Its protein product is CASSPDMSNQPQHF.

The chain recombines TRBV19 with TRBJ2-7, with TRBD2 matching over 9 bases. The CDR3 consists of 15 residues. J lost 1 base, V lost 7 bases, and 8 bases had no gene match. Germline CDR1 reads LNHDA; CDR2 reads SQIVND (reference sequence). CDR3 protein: CASKGFSGGSYEQYV. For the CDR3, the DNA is TGTGCCAGTAAGGGATTTAGCGGGGGATCCTACGAGCAGTACGTC.

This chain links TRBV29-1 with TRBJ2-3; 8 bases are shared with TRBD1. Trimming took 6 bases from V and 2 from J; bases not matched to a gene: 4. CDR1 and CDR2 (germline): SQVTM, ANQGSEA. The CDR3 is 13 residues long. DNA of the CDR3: TGCAGCGTCCGACAGGGGTCCACAGATACGCAGTATTTT. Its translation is CSVRQGSTDTQYF.

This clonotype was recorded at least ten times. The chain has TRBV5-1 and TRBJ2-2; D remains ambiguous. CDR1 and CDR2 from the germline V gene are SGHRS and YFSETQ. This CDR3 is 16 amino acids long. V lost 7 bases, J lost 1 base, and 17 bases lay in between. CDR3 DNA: TGCGCCAGCGGCCCATCGGACGGAAAGAACACCGGGGAGCTGTTTTTT. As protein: CASGPSDGKNTGELFF.

For the CDR3, the DNA is TGTGCCAGCAGCCGCGCCGAGTGGGGGGTTTCCTACAATGAGCAGTTCTTC. Its translation is CASSRAEWGVSYNEQFF. The chain is built from TRBV6-1 and TRBJ2-1, with D possibly being TRBD2 (6 bases). Germline V gene data show CDR1 as MNHNS and CDR2 as SASEGT. CDR3 length: 17 residues. V was pared by 6 bases and J by 1 base, with 19 bases between.

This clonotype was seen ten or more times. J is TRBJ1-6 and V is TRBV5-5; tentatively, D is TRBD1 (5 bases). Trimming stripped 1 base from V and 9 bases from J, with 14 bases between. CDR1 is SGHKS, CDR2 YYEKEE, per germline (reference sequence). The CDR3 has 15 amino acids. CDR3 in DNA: TGTGCCAGCAGCTTGCGTCGGGAGGGACTTTCACCCCTCCACTTT. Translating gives CASSLRREGLSPLHF. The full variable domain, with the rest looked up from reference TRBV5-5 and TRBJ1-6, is DAGVTQSPTHLIKTRGQQVTLRCSPISGHKSVSWYQQVLGQGPQFIFQYYEKEERGRGNFPDRFSARQFPNYSSELNVNALLLGDSALYLCASSLRREGLSPLHFGNGTRLTVT.

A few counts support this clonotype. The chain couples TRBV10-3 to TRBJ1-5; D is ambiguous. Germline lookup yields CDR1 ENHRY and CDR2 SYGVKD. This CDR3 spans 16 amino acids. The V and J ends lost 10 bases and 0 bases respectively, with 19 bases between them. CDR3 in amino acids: CASTFDGRGSNQPQHF. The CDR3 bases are TGTGCCAGCACCTTCGACGGGAGAGGTAGCAATCAGCCCCAGCATTTT.

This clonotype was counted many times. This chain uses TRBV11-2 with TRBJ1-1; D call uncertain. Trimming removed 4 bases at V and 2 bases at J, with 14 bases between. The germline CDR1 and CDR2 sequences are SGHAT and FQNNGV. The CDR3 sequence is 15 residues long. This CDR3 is CASSSEPSENTEAFF. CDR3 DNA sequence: TGTGCCAGCAGCTCGGAGCCCAGTGAAAACACTGAAGCTTTCTTT. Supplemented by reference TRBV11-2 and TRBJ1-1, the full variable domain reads EAGVAQSPRYKIIEKRQSVAFWCNPISGHATLYWYQQILGQGPKLLIQFQNNGVVDDSQLPKDRFSAERLKGVDSTLKIQPAKLEDSAVYLCASSSEPSENTEAFFGQGTRLTVV.

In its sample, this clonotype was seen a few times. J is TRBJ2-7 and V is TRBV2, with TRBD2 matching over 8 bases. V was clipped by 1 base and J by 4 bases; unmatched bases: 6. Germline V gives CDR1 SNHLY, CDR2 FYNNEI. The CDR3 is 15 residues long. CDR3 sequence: CASSEERTSRYEQYF. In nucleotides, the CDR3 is TGTGCCAGCAGTGAAGAACGGACTAGCAGGTACGAGCAGTACTTC.

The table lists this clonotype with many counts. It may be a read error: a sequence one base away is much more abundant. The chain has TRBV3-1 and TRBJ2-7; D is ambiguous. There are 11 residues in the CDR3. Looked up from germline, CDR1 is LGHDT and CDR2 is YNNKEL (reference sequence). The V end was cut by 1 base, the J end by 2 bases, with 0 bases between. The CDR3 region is CASSQAYEQYF. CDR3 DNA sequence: TGTGCCAGCAGCCAAGCCTACGAGCAGTACTTC.

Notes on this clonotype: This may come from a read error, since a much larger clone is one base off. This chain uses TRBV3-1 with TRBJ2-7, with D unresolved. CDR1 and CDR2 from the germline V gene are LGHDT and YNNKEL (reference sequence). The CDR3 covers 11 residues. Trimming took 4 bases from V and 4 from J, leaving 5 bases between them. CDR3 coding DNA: TGTGCCAGCAGCCCCCTTTACGAGCAGTACTTC. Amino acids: CASSPLYEQYF.

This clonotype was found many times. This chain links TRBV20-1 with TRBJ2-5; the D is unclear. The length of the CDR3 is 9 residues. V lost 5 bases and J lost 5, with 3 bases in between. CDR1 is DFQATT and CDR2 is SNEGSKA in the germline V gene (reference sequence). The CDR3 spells CSAGETQYF. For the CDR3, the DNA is TGCAGTGCTGGTGAGACCCAGTACTTC.

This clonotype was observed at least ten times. The chain's CDR3 is CASSPRTPNNEKLFF. The CDR3 coding sequence is TGTGCCAGTAGTCCCAGGACACCGAATAATGAAAAACTGTTTTTT. This chain uses TRBV19 with TRBJ1-4, with D maybe TRBD1 (5 bases). The CDR3 has 15 amino acids. Trimming pared 5 bases from V and 4 bases from J, leaving 14 bases between. In germline, CDR1 is LNHDA, CDR2 SQIVND (reference sequence). The full variable domain, in which reference TRBV19 and TRBJ1-4 provide the parts outside the CDR3, is DGGITQSPKYLFRKEGQNVTLSCEQNLNHDAMYWYRQDPGQGLRLIYYSQIVNDFQKGDIAEGYSVSREKKESFPLTVTSAQKNPTAFYLCASSPRTPNNEKLFFGSGTQLSVL.

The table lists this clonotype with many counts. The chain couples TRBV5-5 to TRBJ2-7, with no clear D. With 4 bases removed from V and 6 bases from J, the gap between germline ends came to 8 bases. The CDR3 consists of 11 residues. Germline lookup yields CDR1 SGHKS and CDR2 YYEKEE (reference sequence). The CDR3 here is CASSVAVEQYF. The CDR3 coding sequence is TGTGCCAGCAGCGTTGCCGTCGAGCAGTACTTC.